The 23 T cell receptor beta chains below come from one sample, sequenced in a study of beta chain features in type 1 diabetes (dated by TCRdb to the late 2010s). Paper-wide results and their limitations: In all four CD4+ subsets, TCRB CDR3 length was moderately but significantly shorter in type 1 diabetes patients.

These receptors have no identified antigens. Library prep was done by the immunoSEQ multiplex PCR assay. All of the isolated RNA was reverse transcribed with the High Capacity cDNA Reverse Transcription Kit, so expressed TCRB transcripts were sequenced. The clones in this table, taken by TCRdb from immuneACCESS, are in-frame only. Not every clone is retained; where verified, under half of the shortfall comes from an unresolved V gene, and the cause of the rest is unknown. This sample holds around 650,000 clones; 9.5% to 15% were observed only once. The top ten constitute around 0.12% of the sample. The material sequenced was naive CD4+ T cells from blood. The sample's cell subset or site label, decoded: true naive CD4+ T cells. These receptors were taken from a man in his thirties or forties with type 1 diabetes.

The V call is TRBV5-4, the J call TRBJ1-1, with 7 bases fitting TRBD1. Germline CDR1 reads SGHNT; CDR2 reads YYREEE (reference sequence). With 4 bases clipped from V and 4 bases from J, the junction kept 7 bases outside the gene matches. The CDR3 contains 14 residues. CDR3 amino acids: CASSDRAGGTEAFF. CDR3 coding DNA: TGTGCCAGCAGCGACAGGGCCGGCGGCACTGAAGCTTTCTTT. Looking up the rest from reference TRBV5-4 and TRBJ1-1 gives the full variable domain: ETGVTQSPTHLIKTRGQQVTLRCSSQSGHNTVSWYQQALGQGPQFIFQYYREEENGRGNFPPRFSGLQFPNYSSELNVNALELDDSALYLCASSDRAGGTEAFFGQGTRLTVV.

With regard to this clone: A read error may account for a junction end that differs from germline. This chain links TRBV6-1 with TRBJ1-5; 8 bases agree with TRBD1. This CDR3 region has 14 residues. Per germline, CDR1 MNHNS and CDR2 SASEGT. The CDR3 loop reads CASSQAGGRQPQHF. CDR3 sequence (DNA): TGTGCCAGCAGTCAAGCAGGGGGCCGTCAGCCCCAGCATTTT.

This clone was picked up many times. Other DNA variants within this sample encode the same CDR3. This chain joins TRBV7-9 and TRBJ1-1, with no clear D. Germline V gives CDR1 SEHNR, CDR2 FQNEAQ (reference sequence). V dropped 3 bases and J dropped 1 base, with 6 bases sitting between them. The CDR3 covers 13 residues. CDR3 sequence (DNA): TGTGCCAGCAGCTTGGTTCGGAACACTGAAGCTTTCTTT. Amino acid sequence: CASSLVRNTEAFF.

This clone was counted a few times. In DNA form, the CDR3 reads TGTGCCTGGAGCGGCGGGCAGACCTTCTATAGCAATCAGCCCCAGCATTTT. This gives the protein CAWSGGQTFYSNQPQHF. The chain uses TRBV30 and TRBJ1-5, with D hard to call. The CDR3 contains 17 residues. With 3 bases removed from V and 0 bases from J, the gap between germline ends came to 18 bases. Germline loops: CDR1 GTSNPN, CDR2 SVGIG (reference sequence). Full variable domain (remainder filled in from reference TRBV30 and TRBJ1-5): SQTIHQWPATLVQPVGSPLSLECTVEGTSNPNLYWYRQAAGRGLQLLFYSVGIGQISSEVPQNLSASRPQDRQFILSSKKLLLSDSGFYLCAWSGGQTFYSNQPQHFGDGTRLSIL.

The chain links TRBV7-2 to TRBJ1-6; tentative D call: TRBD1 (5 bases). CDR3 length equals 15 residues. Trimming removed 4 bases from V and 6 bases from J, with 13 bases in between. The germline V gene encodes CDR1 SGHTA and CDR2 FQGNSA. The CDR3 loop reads CASSSGRAFNSPLHF. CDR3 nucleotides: TGTGCCAGCAGCTCGGGACGGGCTTTTAATTCACCCCTCCACTTT.

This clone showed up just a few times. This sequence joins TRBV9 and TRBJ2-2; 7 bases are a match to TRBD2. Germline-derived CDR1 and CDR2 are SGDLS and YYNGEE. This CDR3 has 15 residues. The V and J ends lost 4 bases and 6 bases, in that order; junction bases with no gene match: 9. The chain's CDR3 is CASSQDGGIAGELFF. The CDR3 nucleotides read TGTGCCAGCAGCCAAGACGGGGGGATAGCCGGGGAGCTGTTTTTT.

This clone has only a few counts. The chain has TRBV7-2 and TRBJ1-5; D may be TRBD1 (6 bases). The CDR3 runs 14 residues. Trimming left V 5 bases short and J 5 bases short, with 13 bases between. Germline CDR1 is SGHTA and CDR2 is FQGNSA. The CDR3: CASSRGAGDQPQHF. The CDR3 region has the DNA TGTGCCAGCAGCCGGGGGGCAGGGGATCAGCCCCAGCATTTT.

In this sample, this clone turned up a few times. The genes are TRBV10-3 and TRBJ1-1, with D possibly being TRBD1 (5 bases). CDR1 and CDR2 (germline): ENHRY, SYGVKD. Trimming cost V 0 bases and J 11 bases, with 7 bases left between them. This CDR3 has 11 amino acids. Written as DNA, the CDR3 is TGTGCCATCAGTGAGTCGGGGGAGGCTTTCTTT. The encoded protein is CAISESGEAFF.

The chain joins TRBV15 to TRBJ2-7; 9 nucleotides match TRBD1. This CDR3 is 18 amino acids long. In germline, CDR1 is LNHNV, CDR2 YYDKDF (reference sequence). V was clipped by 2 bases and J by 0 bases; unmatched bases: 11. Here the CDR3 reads CATSRWGPGQGYSYEQYF. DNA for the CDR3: TGTGCCACCAGCAGATGGGGACCGGGACAGGGTTACTCCTACGAGCAGTACTTC.

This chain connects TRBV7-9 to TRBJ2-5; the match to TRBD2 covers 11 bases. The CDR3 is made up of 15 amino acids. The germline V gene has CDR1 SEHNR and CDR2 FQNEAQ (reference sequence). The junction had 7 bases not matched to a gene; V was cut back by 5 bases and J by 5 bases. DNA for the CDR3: TGTGCCAGCAGCGCTAGCGGGGGGCCGTGGGAGACCCAGTACTTC. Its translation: CASSASGGPWETQYF.

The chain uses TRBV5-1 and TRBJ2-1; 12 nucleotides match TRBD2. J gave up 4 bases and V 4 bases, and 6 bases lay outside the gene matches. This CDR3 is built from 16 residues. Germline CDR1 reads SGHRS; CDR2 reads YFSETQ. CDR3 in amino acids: CASSALTSGGYNEQFF. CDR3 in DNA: TGCGCCAGCAGCGCCTTGACTAGCGGGGGATACAATGAGCAGTTCTTC.

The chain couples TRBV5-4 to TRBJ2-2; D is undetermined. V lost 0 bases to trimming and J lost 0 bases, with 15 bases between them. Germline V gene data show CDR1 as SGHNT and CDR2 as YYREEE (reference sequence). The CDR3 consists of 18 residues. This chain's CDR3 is CASSLDPGGPPNTGELFF. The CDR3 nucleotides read TGTGCCAGCAGCTTGGATCCCGGCGGACCGCCGAACACCGGGGAGCTGTTTTTT.

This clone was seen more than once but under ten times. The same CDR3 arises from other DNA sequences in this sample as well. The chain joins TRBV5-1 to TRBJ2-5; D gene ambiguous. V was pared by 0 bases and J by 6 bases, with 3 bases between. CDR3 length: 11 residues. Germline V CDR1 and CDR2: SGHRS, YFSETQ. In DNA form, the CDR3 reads TGCGCCAGCAGCTTGGGGCAGACCCAGTACTTC. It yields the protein CASSLGQTQYF.

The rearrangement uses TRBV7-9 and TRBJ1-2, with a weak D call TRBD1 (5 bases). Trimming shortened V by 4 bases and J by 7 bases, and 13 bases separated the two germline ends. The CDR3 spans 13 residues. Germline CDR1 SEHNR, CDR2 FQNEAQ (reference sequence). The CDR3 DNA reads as TGTGCCAGCAGCTCCTGGGGGGTAGGTGGCTACACCTTC. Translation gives CASSSWGVGGYTF.

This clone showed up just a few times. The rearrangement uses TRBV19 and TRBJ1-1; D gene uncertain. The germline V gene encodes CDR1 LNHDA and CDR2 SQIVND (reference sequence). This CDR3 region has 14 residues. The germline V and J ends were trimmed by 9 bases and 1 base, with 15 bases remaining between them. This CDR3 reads CASRSWQPNTEAFF. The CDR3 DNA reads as TGTGCCAGCCGAAGTTGGCAGCCGAACACTGAAGCTTTCTTT.

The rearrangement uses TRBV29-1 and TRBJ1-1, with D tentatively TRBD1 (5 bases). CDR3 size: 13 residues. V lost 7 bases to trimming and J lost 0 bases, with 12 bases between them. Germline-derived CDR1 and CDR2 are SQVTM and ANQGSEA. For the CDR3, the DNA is TGCAGCGGGGGGTCAGACCTGAACACTGAAGCTTTCTTT. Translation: CSGGSDLNTEAFF.

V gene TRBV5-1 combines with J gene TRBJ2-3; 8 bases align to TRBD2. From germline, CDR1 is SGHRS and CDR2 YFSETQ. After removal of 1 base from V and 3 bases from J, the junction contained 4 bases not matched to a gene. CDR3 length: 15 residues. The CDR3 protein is CASSLQSGGTDTQYF. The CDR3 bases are TGCGCCAGCAGCTTGCAAAGCGGGGGTACAGATACGCAGTATTTT.

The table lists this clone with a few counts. CDR3 coding DNA: TGCAGCGCGTGGGACCGGGGCTCTGGAAACACCATATATTTT. Translating gives CSAWDRGSGNTIYF. The genes are TRBV29-1 and TRBJ1-3, with D maybe TRBD1 (5 bases). The CDR3 contains 14 residues. Trimming removed 7 bases at V and 0 bases at J, with 13 bases between. Germline V gene lookup returns CDR1 SQVTM and CDR2 ANQGSEA.

The CDR3, as DNA: TGTGCCAGCAGTTTATATAGGACAGGGGGCTATGGCTACACCTTC. Encoded protein: CASSLYRTGGYGYTF. The J gene is TRBJ1-2, the V gene TRBV28; 10 nucleotides line up with TRBD1. CDR1 MDHEN and CDR2 SYDVKM come from the germline V gene. V trimming: 1 base; J trimming: 4 bases; junction bases outside the gene matches: 3. This CDR3 comprises 15 residues.

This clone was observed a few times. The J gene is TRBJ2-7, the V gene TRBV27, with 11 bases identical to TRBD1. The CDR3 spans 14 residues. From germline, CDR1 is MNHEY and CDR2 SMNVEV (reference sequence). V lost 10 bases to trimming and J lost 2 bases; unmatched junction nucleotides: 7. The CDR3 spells CATRWTGGTYEQYF. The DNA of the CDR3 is TGTGCCACCAGATGGACAGGGGGCACCTACGAGCAGTACTTC.

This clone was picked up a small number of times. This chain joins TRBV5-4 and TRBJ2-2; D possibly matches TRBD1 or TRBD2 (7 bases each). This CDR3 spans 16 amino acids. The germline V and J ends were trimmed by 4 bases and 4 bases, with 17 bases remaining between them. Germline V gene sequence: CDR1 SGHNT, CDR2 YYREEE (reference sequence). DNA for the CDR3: TGTGCCAGCAGCGGAGGACTAGGGGGCGTCACCGGGGAGCTGTTTTTT. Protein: CASSGGLGGVTGELFF.

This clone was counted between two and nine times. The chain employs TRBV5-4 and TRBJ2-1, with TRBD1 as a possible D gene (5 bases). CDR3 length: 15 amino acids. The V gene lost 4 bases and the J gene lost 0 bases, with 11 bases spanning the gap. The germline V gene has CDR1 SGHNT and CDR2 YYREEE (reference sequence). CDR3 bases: TGTGCCAGCAGCCGCGACAGCAGCTCCTACAATGAGCAGTTCTTC. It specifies CASSRDSSSYNEQFF.

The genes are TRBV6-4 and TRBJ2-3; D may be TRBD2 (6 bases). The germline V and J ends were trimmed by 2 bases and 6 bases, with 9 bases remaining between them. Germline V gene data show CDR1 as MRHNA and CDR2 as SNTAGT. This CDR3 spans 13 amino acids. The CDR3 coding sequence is TGTGCCAGCAGTGACACCGGAGGGGATACGCAGTATTTT. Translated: CASSDTGGDTQYF.